This T cell receptor (beta chain) is drawn from a study of glioma-infiltrating T cells. Study-wide points: Very few CDR3 sequences were shared between tissue and blood. Above-expected tissue-blood divergence occurred in all gliomas, most in low-grade ones.

Amplification of TCR alpha and beta CDR3 regions from RNA used iRepertoire nested multiplex PCR. One-step reverse transcription and amplification started from approximately 100-400 ng of tissue mRNA or PBMC total RNA. TCRdb independently ran MiXCR on the multiplex PCR reads; one entry per CDR3 protein. The data show roughly 100,000 distinct CDR3 sequences, with around 28% seen just once and roughly 46% held by the top ten. In the case of this clonotype: Its antigen remains unknown.

This CDR3 is built from 14 residues. Trimming cost V 3 bases and J 7 bases; bases outside gene matches: 2. Germline assignment: CDR1 KGHSH and CDR2 LQKENI. The rearrangement joins TRBV18 to TRBJ1-4; 10 bases line up with TRBD1. This clonotype originated in a human donor with low-grade glioma or glioblastoma, undergoing nonglioma brain surgery, or in good health (not recorded which). The sample consisted of glioma tissue, nonneoplastic brain tissue, or PBMCs (not recorded which). The CDR3 sequence is CASSPGQGFEKLFF. As DNA, the CDR3 is TGTGCCAGCTCACCGGGACAGGGGTTTGAAAAACTGTTTTTT.